The 11 T cell receptor beta chains listed next were all sequenced from one sample in a study of low-dose radiotherapy and immunotherapy resistance in tumors. The PCR that amplified TCRs ran for around 20 cycles, relying on a constant-region primer and a V-primer adapter. In TCRdb, the reads were re-called with MiXCR into one record per CDR3 protein. Of roughly 52,000 distinct CDR3 sequences listed, approximately 35% are singletons. This sample's time point: after trial treatment. Indicated treatment: LDRT plus nivolumab, ipilimumab, low-dose cyclophosphamide and aspirin (RACIN trial). Source: PBMCs, taken after low-dose radiotherapy plus immunotherapy. The source of these receptors is a male donor with rectosigmoid adenocarcinoma.

The CDR3 loop reads CARSPGIGESYEQYF. CDR3 bases: TGTGCCAGAAGCCCCGGGATAGGGGAATCCTACGAGCAGTACTTC. This chain joins TRBV11-3 and TRBJ2-7; D might be TRBD1 or TRBD2, each matching 5 bases. V gave up 9 bases and J gave up 1 base, with 19 bases separating them. The length of the CDR3 is 15 residues. CDR1 SGHNT and CDR2 YENEEA come from the germline V gene.

This clonotype was detected ten times or more. This chain links TRBV4-1 with TRBJ1-2; D may be TRBD1 (5 bases). The V end was cut by 2 bases, the J end by 7 bases, with 14 bases between. Per the germline V gene, CDR1 is MGHRA and CDR2 is YSYEKL. This CDR3 spans 14 amino acids. In DNA form, the CDR3 reads TGCGCCAGCAGCCAATCCTCAGGGTCGGTTGGCTACACCTTC. Translation gives CASSQSSGSVGYTF.

This clonotype was seen many times. CDR3 nucleotides: TGCGCCAGCAGCCAAGATCTTAGATCAATCCGGAACTCTGGAAACACCATATATTTT. It encodes CASSQDLRSIRNSGNTIYF. The chain joins TRBV4-1 to TRBJ1-3; D is ambiguous. Germline CDR1 reads MGHRA; CDR2 reads YSYEKL. With 0 bases removed from V and 0 bases from J, the gap between germline ends came to 18 bases. This CDR3 is 19 amino acids long.

Turning to this clonotype: A far larger clone is off by one base, so a read error is likely. V is TRBV12-3 or TRBV12-4 and J is TRBJ2-7; TRBD2 matches at 10 bases. The CDR3 spans 15 residues. This CDR3 is CASSLGTSGSDEQYF. Here the CDR3 DNA reads TGTGCCAGCAGTTTAGGGACTAGCGGCTCCGACGAGCAGTACTTC.

In this sample, this clonotype turned up a few times. V gene TRBV29-1 combines with J gene TRBJ1-1, with 7 bases lining up with TRBD1. CDR1 and CDR2 (germline): SQVTM, ANQGSEA. Trimming removed 4 bases from V and 7 bases from J; junction bases left unmatched: 6. The CDR3 is 12 residues long. As DNA, the CDR3 is TGCAGCGTTGGAGTAGGGGGCCGTGAAGCTTTCTTT. Translated, it gives CSVGVGGREAFF.

With regard to this clonotype: A far larger clone lies a single base away; this is likely a read error. V usage is TRBV11-2 and J usage is TRBJ2-7, with TRBD2 matching 13 bases. Germline CDR1 SGHAT, CDR2 FQNNGV. The CDR3 totals 16 residues. The CDR3: CASSIELAGGPTEQYF. The CDR3 coding sequence is TGTGCCAGCAGCATAGAACTAGCGGGAGGGCCCACTGAGCAGTACTTC.

Comments on this clonotype: It differs at one base from a far larger clone, so likely a read error. The chain joins TRBV28 to TRBJ2-1, with 8 bases lining up with TRBD1. CDR3 length equals 14 residues. Trimming removed 5 bases from V and 10 bases from J; junction bases left unmatched: 10. Germline CDR1 MDHEN, CDR2 SYDVKM. CDR3 amino acids: CASSQTPGTGEQFF. CDR3 in DNA: TGTGCCAGCAGTCAAACGCCCGGGACAGGCGAGCAGTTCTTC.

V and J are TRBV5-4 and TRBJ2-7; TRBD1 aligns across 11 bases. V trimming: 1 base; J trimming: 4 bases; junction bases outside the gene matches: 4. CDR3 length: 15 residues. Germline loops: CDR1 SGHNT, CDR2 YYREEE (reference sequence). CDR3 bases: TGTGCCAGCAGCTTGCCGGGACAGGGGGGTTACGAGCAGTACTTC. It is translated as CASSLPGQGGYEQYF.

By share, this clonotype ranks as medium-sized. J is TRBJ2-5 and V is TRBV28; tentative D call: TRBD1 (6 bases). The V gene lost 3 bases and the J gene lost 2 bases, with 19 bases spanning the gap. CDR1 and CDR2 from the germline V gene are MDHEN and SYDVKM. The CDR3 has 17 residues. CDR3 in amino acids: CASSFRLLGAAQETQYF. The CDR3 nucleotides are TGTGCCAGCAGTTTCAGGCTTTTGGGGGCCGCACAAGAGACCCAGTACTTC.

Turning to this clonotype: A far larger clone is one base from this, pointing to a likely read error. The chain links TRBV1 to TRBJ2-7; TRBD2, the D gene given by the table, was not confirmed from the DNA. TRBV1 is shown as a pseudogene. The CDR3 totals 13 residues. Written as DNA, the CDR3 is TGCGACAGCAGCCTGGGGGAGGCCGACGAGCAGTACTTC. This translates into CDSSLGEADEQYF.

This clonotype has at least ten counts. The chain uses TRBV29-1 and TRBJ2-3; unclear D gene. The CDR3 covers 16 residues. The V end was cut by 6 bases, the J end by 4 bases, with 23 bases between. CDR1 is SQVTM, CDR2 ANQGSEA, per germline. CDR3 residues: CSVLDPGLVDADTQYF. CDR3 coding DNA: TGCAGCGTGCTGGACCCTGGGCTAGTGGATGCAGATACGCAGTATTTT.